This entry is about one T cell receptor (beta chain). In the study's own analysis: Cell counts per sample came from amplifying reference gene primers. TCRdb keeps only in-frame clones here, not all; method: immunoSEQ multiplex PCR. The V and J calls and the clone size are those of that table, but D and trimming were determined from the DNA. The sample lists about 430,000 clones, roughly 84% occurring once. Self-reported history from a screening survey and questionnaire set each donor's cohort. The data derive from a study of blood T cell repertoires in COVID-19. Across the study: The United States, Italy and Spain supplied acute and convalescent COVID-19 samples. T cells, B-cell-depleted T cells, or PBMCs provided the cDNA or gDNA that served as material.

Trimming cost V 2 bases and J 5 bases, with 13 bases left between them. CDR1 and CDR2 (germline): KGHSH, LQKENI. This CDR3 spans 15 amino acids. This rearrangement joins TRBV18 to TRBJ1-5; no clear D gene. The receptor was isolated from a young woman who had been exposed to COVID-19. The sample was PBMCs or T cells enriched from blood (not recorded which). CDR3 in amino acids: CASSPSGFRDQPQHF. The DNA of the CDR3 is TGTGCCAGCTCACCATCCGGGTTCCGGGATCAGCCCCAGCATTTT.